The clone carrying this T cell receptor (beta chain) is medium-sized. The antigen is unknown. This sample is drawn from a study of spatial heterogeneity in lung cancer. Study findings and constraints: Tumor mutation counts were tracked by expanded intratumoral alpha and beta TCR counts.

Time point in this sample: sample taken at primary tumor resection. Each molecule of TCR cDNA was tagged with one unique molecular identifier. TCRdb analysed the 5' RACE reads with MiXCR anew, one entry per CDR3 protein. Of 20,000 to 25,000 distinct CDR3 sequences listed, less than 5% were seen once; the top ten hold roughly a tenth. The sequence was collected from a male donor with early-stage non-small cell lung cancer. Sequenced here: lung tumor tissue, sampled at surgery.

This CDR3 is CASSPLEETQYF. Here the CDR3 DNA reads TGTGCCAGCAGCCCCCTCGAAGAGACCCAGTACTTC. The V gene is TRBV7-2, the J gene TRBJ2-5, with D uncertain. CDR1 is SGHTA and CDR2 is FQGNSA in the germline V gene. CDR3 length equals 12 residues. Trimming removed 5 bases from V and 3 bases from J, with 7 bases in between.